This TCR beta chain was sequenced in a study of blood T cell repertoires in COVID-19. Across the study: Whether acute or convalescent, the COVID-19 samples came from the United States, Italy and Spain. The analysed material was cDNA or gDNA that came from T cells, B-cell-depleted T cells, or PBMCs.

Original processing notes: Estimated nucleated cell counts came from reference gene primer amplification. Here immunoSEQ multiplex PCR was the method, and the copy in TCRdb shows in-frame clones only, minus some. V, J and clone size derive from that table, while D and trimming were established from the DNA sequence. In the table there are about 97,000 clones, around nine tenths of which are singletons. The CDR3 consists of 14 residues. Between the trimmed V and J ends, which lost 1 base and 5 bases, there was a span of 11 bases. CDR1 is LGHDT, CDR2 YNNKEL, per germline (reference sequence). This clonotype was obtained from a man aged 55 to 70 with acute or convalescent COVID-19. The chain combines TRBV3-1 (or the pseudogene TRBV3-2) with TRBJ1-2; D remains unclear. The source material was peripheral blood. The CDR3 DNA follows: TGTGCCAGCAGCCAAGGAGGGAACCCTTATGGCTACACCTTC. Encoded protein: CASSQGGNPYGYTF.